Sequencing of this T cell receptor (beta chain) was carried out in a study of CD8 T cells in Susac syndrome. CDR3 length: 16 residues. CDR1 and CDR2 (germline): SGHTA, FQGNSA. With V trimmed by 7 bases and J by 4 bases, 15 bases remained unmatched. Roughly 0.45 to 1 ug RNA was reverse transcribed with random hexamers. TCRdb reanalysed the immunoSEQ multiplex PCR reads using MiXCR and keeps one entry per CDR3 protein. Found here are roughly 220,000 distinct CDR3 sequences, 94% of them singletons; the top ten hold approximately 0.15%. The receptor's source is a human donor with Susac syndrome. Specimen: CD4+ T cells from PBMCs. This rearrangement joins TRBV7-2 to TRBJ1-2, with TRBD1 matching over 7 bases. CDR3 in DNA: TGTGCCAGCACCCGACAGGGCGGGTCGGAGAGCTATGGCTACACCTTC. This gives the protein CASTRQGGSESYGYTF.